These T cell receptor beta chains were read from a single sample in a study of PD-L1 blockade in urothelial cancer. Method: immunoSEQ multiplex PCR; TCRdb's copy keeps in-frame clones and lacks some. Of about 36,000 clones listed, around 84% are singletons. Sample: PBMCs, taken around atezolizumab (anti-PD-L1) treatment. These receptors came from a man aged 40-49 years with urothelial cancer. CDR3s include the opening cysteine and the closing phenylalanine or tryptophan. The D gene is left open where the match is weak. Only part of the rows carry a size: once, few, many, or a class if the clone is expanded.

TRBV2	TRBJ2-3	.	.	CASSEARGEDTQYF	TGTGCCAGCAGTGAAGCCAGGGGCGAAGATACGCAGTATTTT
TRBV4-3	TRBJ2-3	.	TRBD2	CASSQDMTSGRGTQYF	TGCGCCAGCAGCCAAGACATGACTAGCGGGAGGGGAACGCAGTATTTT
TRBV7-9	TRBJ2-1	.	.	CASSSRNNEQFF	TGTGCCAGCAGCTCTAGGAACAATGAGCAGTTCTTC
TRBV28	TRBJ2-3	.	.	CASSTGQRTDTQYF	TGTGCCAGCAGTACTGGACAGAGGACAGATACGCAGTATTTT
TRBV6-1	TRBJ1-5	.	.	CASSEAGPFNQPQHF	TGTGCCAGCAGTGAGGCAGGCCCCTTTAATCAGCCCCAGCATTTT
TRBV9	TRBJ1-2	.	TRBD1	CASSGQGANNYGYTF	TGTGCCAGCAGCGGACAGGGGGCGAATAACTATGGCTACACCTTC
TRBV6-1	TRBJ2-2	.	.	CASRTPQGTGELFF	TGTGCCAGCAGGACCCCTCAGGGCACCGGGGAGCTGTTTTTT
TRBV29-1	TRBJ2-1	.	TRBD2	CSVAPGLADWGEQFF	TGCAGCGTGGCACCGGGACTAGCGGATTGGGGTGAGCAGTTCTTC
TRBV14	TRBJ2-7	.	.	CASSQAFGGVSAEQYF	TGTGCCAGCAGCCAAGCCTTCGGCGGGGTATCGGCCGAGCAGTACTTC
TRBV2	TRBJ2-1	.	.	CASLGRGSYNEQFF	TGTGCCAGCCTGGGCAGGGGATCCTACAATGAGCAGTTCTTC
TRBV5-5	TRBJ2-3	.	TRBD1	CASSPGQGTDTQYF	TGTGCCAGCAGCCCGGGACAGGGGACAGATACGCAGTATTTT
TRBV6-6	TRBJ2-5	.	.	CASSLVGAMQETQYF	TGTGCCAGCAGTTTGGTGGGAGCAATGCAAGAGACCCAGTACTTC
TRBV13	TRBJ1-1	.	.	CASSLGRAGDVAFF	TGTGCCAGCAGCTTAGGTAGGGCAGGGGATGTCGCTTTCTTT
TRBV29-1	TRBJ2-5	few	TRBD1	CSAITGGETQYF	TGCAGCGCCATCACAGGGGGAGAGACCCAGTACTTC
TRBV5-1	TRBJ2-1	.	.	CASSLYSEGEQFF	TGCGCCAGCAGCTTGTATTCGGAGGGTGAGCAGTTCTTC
TRBV7-9	TRBJ2-1	.	.	CASSPIEGQLGNEQFF	TGTGCCAGCAGCCCGATAGAGGGTCAACTAGGGAATGAGCAGTTCTTC
TRBV29-1	TRBJ2-1	.	TRBD2	CSVDDGSAGGLGEQFF	TGCAGCGTTGATGATGGGTCGGCGGGAGGTTTGGGTGAGCAGTTCTTC
TRBV4-1	TRBJ2-1	once	.	CASSQDQRPYNEQFF	TGCGCCAGCAGCCAAGATCAGCGGCCTTACAATGAGCAGTTCTTC
TRBV25-1	TRBJ2-3	.	TRBD2	CASSGIAGGSTDTQYF	TGTGCCAGCAGTGGAATAGCGGGAGGTAGCACAGATACGCAGTATTTT
TRBV5-4	TRBJ2-2	.	.	CASSSQGRTGELFF	TGTGCCAGCAGCTCACAGGGTAGAACCGGGGAGCTGTTTTTT
TRBV6-4	TRBJ2-1	.	.	CASSRGSEQFF	TGTGCCAGCAGTCGAGGGAGTGAGCAGTTCTTC
TRBV4-1	TRBJ2-1	.	TRBD1	CASSQGQGAKYNEQFF	TGCGCCAGCAGCCAAGGACAGGGGGCGAAGTACAATGAGCAGTTCTTC
TRBV29-1	TRBJ2-3	.	TRBD2	CSVIRRLAPDTQYF	TGCAGCGTCATACGGAGACTAGCGCCAGATACGCAGTATTTT
TRBV7-8	TRBJ1-1	once	.	CASSFRVNTEAFF	TGTGCCAGCAGCTTCCGAGTGAACACTGAAGCTTTCTTT
TRBV7-2	TRBJ2-3	.	TRBD2	CASSDPGLAVQSDTQYF	TGTGCCAGCAGCGATCCGGGACTAGCGGTCCAATCGGATACGCAGTATTTT
TRBV6-1	TRBJ1-5	few	TRBD1	CASSDGQGLNQPQHF	TGTGCCAGCAGTGATGGACAGGGGCTCAATCAGCCCCAGCATTTT
TRBV27	TRBJ1-4	.	.	CASRKAGTNEKLFF	TGTGCCAGCCGTAAAGCAGGAACTAATGAAAAACTGTTTTTT
TRBV20-1	TRBJ1-1	.	.	CSARPREAFF	TGCAGTGCTAGACCTCGGGAAGCTTTCTTT
TRBV6-5	TRBJ2-7	.	TRBD2	CASSYTSGSGYEQYF	TGTGCCAGCAGTTACACTAGCGGGAGTGGCTACGAGCAGTACTTC
TRBV6-5	TRBJ2-7	.	TRBD1	CASRGTGYSYEQYF	TGTGCCAGCAGGGGGACAGGGTATTCCTACGAGCAGTACTTC
TRBV5-1	TRBJ1-1	.	.	CASSWTTGRAEAFF	TGCGCCAGCAGCTGGACGACAGGTAGGGCTGAAGCTTTCTTT
TRBV7-9	TRBJ1-3	few	TRBD1	CASRQGAAGNTIYF	TGTGCCAGCAGACAGGGGGCGGCTGGAAACACCATATATTTT
TRBV14	TRBJ2-1	.	.	CASSQEGHGDNEQFF	TGTGCCAGCAGCCAAGAAGGACACGGCGACAATGAGCAGTTCTTC
TRBV6-1	TRBJ2-1	.	.	CASNRDTNEQFF	TGTGCCAGCAACCGCGATACCAATGAGCAGTTCTTC
TRBV19	TRBJ2-3	few	TRBD2	CASSSRLAGSTSTDTQYF	TGTGCCAGTAGTTCCCGACTAGCGGGATCGACTAGCACAGATACGCAGTATTTT
TRBV4-1	TRBJ2-1	.	TRBD2	CASSPPSGSGEEFF	TGCGCCAGCAGCCCCCCTAGCGGGAGTGGAGAGGAGTTCTTC
TRBV5-1	TRBJ1-2	.	TRBD1	CASSPTTGGTGGYTF	TGCGCCAGCAGCCCGACCACAGGGGGTACGGGAGGCTACACCTTC
TRBV19	TRBJ2-1	.	.	CASSGGPISSYNEQFF	TGTGCCAGTAGTGGAGGACCCATAAGCTCCTACAATGAGCAGTTCTTC
TRBV30	TRBJ2-7	.	.	CAWSGGRGASEQYF	TGTGCCTGGAGTGGCGGCAGGGGAGCCTCAGAGCAGTACTTC
TRBV7-3	TRBJ2-1	.	.	CASSKHKGLGGDNEQFF	TGTGCCAGCAGCAAGCACAAGGGACTTGGGGGTGACAATGAGCAGTTCTTC
TRBV27	TRBJ2-7	.	.	CASSFFRDKAYEQYF	TGTGCCAGCAGTTTTTTCCGGGACAAGGCCTACGAGCAGTACTTC